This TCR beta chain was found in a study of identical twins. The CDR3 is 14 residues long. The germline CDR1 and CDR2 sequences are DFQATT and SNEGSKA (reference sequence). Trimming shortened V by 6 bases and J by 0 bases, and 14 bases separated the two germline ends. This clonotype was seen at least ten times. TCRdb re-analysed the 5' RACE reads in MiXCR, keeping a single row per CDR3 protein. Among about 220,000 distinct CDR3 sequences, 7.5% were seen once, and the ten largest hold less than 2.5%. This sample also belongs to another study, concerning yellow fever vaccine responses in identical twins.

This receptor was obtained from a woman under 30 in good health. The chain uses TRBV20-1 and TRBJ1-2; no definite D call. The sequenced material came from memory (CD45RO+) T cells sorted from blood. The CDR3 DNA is TGCAGTGCCAAAGGCGGCGGATCTAACTATGGCTACACCTTC. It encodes CSAKGGGSNYGYTF.